Listed below are T cell receptor beta chains from one sample, sequenced in a study of cytomegalovirus exposure and HLA in healthy donors. Assay: immunoSEQ multiplex PCR; the TCRdb copy retains only in-frame clones and omits some. The sample gives about 120,000 clones, roughly 69% of which show up once; 2% to 2.5% is in the top ten. The specimen sequenced was PBMCs. These receptors were taken from a human donor in good health. CDR3s include the opening cysteine and the closing phenylalanine or tryptophan. D genes are given only for firm matches. Where a row states a size, it is once, few, many or the class of an expanded clone; other rows omit it.

V gene: TRBV7-2; D gene: NA; clone size: NA; J gene: TRBJ2-2; CDR3 DNA: TGTGCCAGCAGCAGACCTGGGGGGACCGGGGAGCTGTTTTTT; CDR3 protein: CASSRPGGTGELFF
V gene: TRBV7-8; D gene: TRBD1; clone size: NA; J gene: TRBJ1-6; CDR3 DNA: TGTGCCAGCAGCCGAACGCGGGACAGGGTTTATAATTCACCCCTCCACTTT; CDR3 protein: CASSRTRDRVYNSPLHF
V gene: TRBV28; D gene: TRBD1; clone size: once; J gene: TRBJ1-5; CDR3 DNA: TGTGCCAGCAGTTTATGGTCCAGGGGGTCTAGCAATCAGCCCCAGCATTTT; CDR3 protein: CASSLWSRGSSNQPQHF
V gene: TRBV5-1; D gene: TRBD1; clone size: NA; J gene: TRBJ1-6; CDR3 DNA: TGCGCCAGCAGCTTGGTAGGGGGCGAGGGTTCACCCCTCCACTTT; CDR3 protein: CASSLVGGEGSPLHF
V gene: TRBV27; D gene: NA; clone size: NA; J gene: TRBJ1-2; CDR3 DNA: TGTGCCAGCCTTCCTAACGCCGGGGGGAACTATGGCTACACCTTC; CDR3 protein: CASLPNAGGNYGYTF
V gene: TRBV5-1; D gene: TRBD2; clone size: NA; J gene: TRBJ2-7; CDR3 DNA: TGCGCCAGCAGCTGGACTAGCGGGGCCTACGAGCAGTACTTC; CDR3 protein: CASSWTSGAYEQYF
V gene: TRBV18; D gene: TRBD1; clone size: NA; J gene: TRBJ2-3; CDR3 DNA: TGTGCCAGCTCAAGCAAAGGGGGCCGCACAGATACGCAGTATTTT; CDR3 protein: CASSSKGGRTDTQYF
V gene: TRBV19; D gene: NA; clone size: NA; J gene: TRBJ1-1; CDR3 DNA: TGTGCCAGTAGTATAGATCTCTTGCGTAACACTGAAGCTTTCTTT; CDR3 protein: CASSIDLLRNTEAFF
V gene: TRBV30; D gene: NA; clone size: NA; J gene: TRBJ2-1; CDR3 DNA: TGTGCCTGGATGGATACGGGGTTCAATGAGCAGTTCTTC; CDR3 protein: CAWMDTGFNEQFF
V gene: TRBV6-6; D gene: TRBD2; clone size: NA; J gene: TRBJ2-3; CDR3 DNA: TGTGTCAGCAGCCGCACCCGGACTAGCGGCACAGATACGCAGTATTTT; CDR3 protein: CVSSRTRTSGTDTQYF
V gene: TRBV10-3; D gene: TRBD1; clone size: few; J gene: TRBJ1-5; CDR3 DNA: TGTGCCATCAGTCCGGGACAGGGGTCGAAAGGCAATCAGCCCCAGCATTTT; CDR3 protein: CAISPGQGSKGNQPQHF
V gene: TRBV5-6; D gene: TRBD1; clone size: NA; J gene: TRBJ1-5; CDR3 DNA: TGTGCCAGCAGCTTGTGGCAGGGGGCCTATAGCAATCAGCCCCAGCATTTT; CDR3 protein: CASSLWQGAYSNQPQHF
V gene: TRBV11-2; D gene: TRBD1; clone size: NA; J gene: TRBJ2-7; CDR3 DNA: TGTGCCAGCAGCTCTACGGACAGGGAATACGAGCAGTACTTC; CDR3 protein: CASSSTDREYEQYF
V gene: TRBV28; D gene: TRBD1; clone size: NA; J gene: TRBJ1-5; CDR3 DNA: TGTGCCAGCAGTTTACCCGGACAGGGTTTATATCAGCATTTT; CDR3 protein: CASSLPGQGLYQHF
V gene: TRBV4-1; D gene: NA; clone size: NA; J gene: TRBJ1-3; CDR3 DNA: TGCGCCAGCAGCCAAGTTGCCGGGATTGGAAACACCATATATTTT; CDR3 protein: CASSQVAGIGNTIYF
V gene: TRBV27; D gene: TRBD2; clone size: NA; J gene: TRBJ2-3; CDR3 DNA: TGTGCCAGCGGCGGGGGGCCGCCAGATACGCAGTATTTT; CDR3 protein: CASGGGPPDTQYF
V gene: TRBV29-1; D gene: NA; clone size: NA; J gene: TRBJ2-7; CDR3 DNA: TGCAGCGCCTGGGCACAAGATACCTACGAGCAGTACTTC; CDR3 protein: CSAWAQDTYEQYF
V gene: TRBV19; D gene: NA; clone size: NA; J gene: TRBJ1-6; CDR3 DNA: TGTGCCAGTAGAAAGGACAGAAAGTCACCCCTCCACTTT; CDR3 protein: CASRKDRKSPLHF
V gene: TRBV27; D gene: NA; clone size: few; J gene: TRBJ1-1; CDR3 DNA: TGTGCCAGCAGTACTAACCGGCGCACTGAAGCTTTCTTT; CDR3 protein: CASSTNRRTEAFF
V gene: TRBV6-5; D gene: NA; clone size: NA; J gene: TRBJ2-7; CDR3 DNA: TGTGCCAGCACACGAGCGAGTACAGGAACCTACGAGCAGTACTTC; CDR3 protein: CASTRASTGTYEQYF
V gene: TRBV5-6; D gene: NA; clone size: NA; J gene: TRBJ2-3; CDR3 DNA: TGTGCCAGCAGCATACAGGGTTCCTCAGATACGCAGTATTTT; CDR3 protein: CASSIQGSSDTQYF
V gene: TRBV29-1; D gene: TRBD2; clone size: few; J gene: TRBJ2-1; CDR3 DNA: TGCAGCGTTGAAGGTCGGAGCGGGGTATACAATGAGCAGTTCTTC; CDR3 protein: CSVEGRSGVYNEQFF